Below are 19 T cell receptor beta chains sequenced from a single sample in a study of Graves' ophthalmopathy and Graves' hyperthyroidism. The authors amplified TCR beta CDR3 regions from RNA transcripts. RT-PCR in the first round used HTBI primers; a second-round multiplex PCR followed. TCRdb re-derived calls from the multiplex PCR reads in MiXCR, one entry per CDR3 protein. The table shows 600,000 to 950,000 distinct CDR3 sequences, with roughly two fifths occurring only once. Material: peripheral blood. These receptors were taken from an adult man with Graves' ophthalmopathy.

This clonotype has at least ten counts. The chain is built from TRBV10-1 and TRBJ2-2, with 10 bases fitting TRBD1. V shed 3 bases, J shed 0 bases, and the junction held 7 bases outside the gene matches. The V gene's germline CDR1 is WNHNN and CDR2 SYGVQD (reference sequence). The length of the CDR3 is 18 residues. CDR3 amino acids: CASSEGTGDLSNTGELFF. The CDR3 DNA reads TGCGCCAGCAGTGAAGGGACAGGGGACCTATCGAACACCGGGGAGCTGTTTTTT.

As to this clonotype: Germline and junction disagree at one end, which may indicate a read error. V usage is TRBV24-1 and J usage is TRBJ1-5; 7 nucleotides agree with TRBD1. The CDR3 runs to 16 residues. The germline gives CDR1 KGHDR, CDR2 SFDVKD. CDR3 nucleotide sequence: TGTGCCAGCAGTTCCAGACAGGGTTTATATAATCAGCCCCAGCATTTT. Its translation: CASSSRQGLYNQPQHF.

The table lists this clonotype with many counts. The chain employs TRBV25-1 and TRBJ1-2; 8 bases line up with TRBD1. V lost 4 bases and J lost 0; bases outside the gene matches: 1. The CDR3 covers 14 residues. Looked up from germline, CDR1 is MGHDK and CDR2 is SYGVNS. CDR3 residues: CASSVQGANYGYTF. CDR3 DNA: TGTGCCAGCAGTGTACAGGGGGCTAACTATGGCTACACCTTC.

This clonotype was observed at least ten times. The chain uses TRBV7-3 and TRBJ2-2; possible D gene TRBD1, 6 bases. Germline lookup yields CDR1 SGHTA and CDR2 FQGTGA. V was pared by 2 bases and J by 9 bases, with 16 bases between. This CDR3 is built from 15 residues. DNA for the CDR3: TGTGCCAGCAGCTTAGGTACAGGGCGGACCCGGGAGCTGTTTTTT. This sequence encodes CASSLGTGRTRELFF.

This clonotype was observed a handful of times. This sequence joins TRBV7-2 and TRBJ2-7; 7 positions agree with TRBD2. The CDR3 runs to 18 residues. Germline V CDR1 and CDR2: SGHTA, FQGNSA. V lost 6 bases and J lost 7; bases outside the gene matches: 24. CDR3 in amino acids: CASSPVSRLGGSRWEQYF. The CDR3 coding sequence is TGTGCCAGCAGTCCCGTCTCCCGTCTAGGCGGGAGTAGGTGGGAGCAGTACTTC.

The chain carries TRBV25-1 and TRBJ2-7, with 8 bases lining up with TRBD1. After removal of 5 bases from V and 6 bases from J, the junction contained 12 bases not matched to a gene. The CDR3 extends over 15 amino acids. Germline CDR1 is MGHDK and CDR2 is SYGVNS. CDR3 protein: CASSPQDRVSGEQYF. The CDR3 nucleotides read TGTGCCAGCAGTCCCCAGGACAGGGTTTCTGGCGAGCAGTACTTC.

This rearrangement joins TRBV9 to TRBJ2-5; D remains unclear. Germline CDR1 is SGDLS and CDR2 is YYNGEE. V was trimmed by 0 bases and J by 4 bases, leaving 16 bases between them. The CDR3 sequence is 16 residues long. CDR3 in amino acids: CASSVAVGGVGETQYF. In nucleotides, the CDR3 is TGTGCCAGCAGCGTAGCAGTTGGCGGAGTAGGAGAGACCCAGTACTTC. The whole variable domain, remainder taken from reference TRBV9 and TRBJ2-5, is DSGVTQTPKHLITATGQRVTLRCSPRSGDLSVYWYQQSLDQGLQFLIQYYNGEERAKGNILERFSAQQFPDLHSELNLSSLELGDSALYFCASSVAVGGVGETQYFGPGTRLLVL.

V usage is TRBV11-2 and J usage is TRBJ1-5, with D possibly being TRBD1 (6 bases). CDR1 and CDR2 (germline): SGHAT, FQNNGV. Trimming took off 9 bases at V and 1 base at J, with 16 bases between the two ends. There are 15 residues in the CDR3. DNA for the CDR3: TGTGCCAGATCAAACAGGGTCACAAGCAATCAGCCCCAGCATTTT. This codes for CARSNRVTSNQPQHF. The full variable domain, with the rest looked up from reference TRBV11-2 and TRBJ1-5, is EAGVAQSPRYKIIEKRQSVAFWCNPISGHATLYWYQQILGQGPKLLIQFQNNGVVDDSQLPKDRFSAERLKGVDSTLKIQPAKLEDSAVYLCARSNRVTSNQPQHFGDGTRLSIL.

In its sample, this clonotype was seen a few times. This may be a read error: a much more frequent sequence differs by one nucleotide. The CDR3 DNA reads as TGTGCCAGCAGTGATGGACGGAACTATGGCTACACCTTC. As protein: CASSDGRNYGYTF. V is TRBV25-1 and J is TRBJ1-2; unclear D gene. Germline V gives CDR1 MGHDK, CDR2 SYGVNS. V lost 3 bases to trimming and J lost 2 bases, with 7 bases between them. The length of the CDR3 is 13 residues.

This clonotype appeared many times. The chain is built from TRBV15 and TRBJ2-5; D not resolved. The V end was cut by 0 bases, the J end by 5 bases, with 7 bases between. In germline, CDR1 is LNHNV, CDR2 YYDKDF (reference sequence). The CDR3 length is 13 residues. CDR3 in DNA: TGTGCCACCAGCAGAGATATGCGGGAGACCCAGTACTTC. Its protein product is CATSRDMRETQYF.

Of note for this clonotype: An end of the junction does not agree with germline; a read error may underlie this. CDR3 region: CASSLKGFYNPPLHF. The CDR3 bases are TGTGCCAGCAGTCTTAAAGGATTCTATAATCCACCCCTCCACTTT. The chain joins TRBV7-9 to TRBJ1-6; D remains ambiguous. The CDR3 runs 15 residues. Germline V gene data show CDR1 as SEHNR and CDR2 as FQNEAQ (reference sequence).

The rearrangement joins TRBV27 to TRBJ1-2, with D possibly TRBD1 on 6 matching bases. The CDR3 totals 12 residues. Trimming removed 5 bases at V and 10 bases at J, with 14 bases between. CDR1 is MNHEY and CDR2 is SMNVEV in the germline V gene (reference sequence). DNA for the CDR3: TGTGCCAGCAGTCCGGACAGTCGCCACTACACCTTC. Translated, it gives CASSPDSRHYTF.

About this clonotype: One end of the junction varies from germline; a read error may be responsible. The chain couples TRBV25-1 to TRBJ2-7, with 11 bases that match TRBD2. The length of the CDR3 is 15 residues. Germline V gene data show CDR1 as MGHDK and CDR2 as SYGVNS. CDR3 region: CASRAPGLADYGQYF. CDR3 DNA sequence: TGTGCCAGTAGGGCCCCGGGACTAGCGGACTACGGGCAGTACTTC.

About this clonotype itself: Its ends do not fully match the called genes, so a read error is possible. This rearrangement joins TRBV20-1 to TRBJ1-4; 7 bases are a match to TRBD1. CDR1 DFQATT and CDR2 SNEGSKA come from the germline V gene (reference sequence). CDR3 length: 13 residues. The CDR3 loop is CSATTGNHERLFF. The CDR3 DNA is TGCAGTGCTACGACAGGGAATCATGAAAGACTGTTTTTT.

The chain has TRBV11-2 and TRBJ1-3; D gene uncertain. CDR1 and CDR2 from the germline V gene are SGHAT and FQNNGV. The ends were cut back, 2 bases at V and 4 bases at J, with 18 bases in the middle. The CDR3 spans 17 residues. CDR3 sequence: CASSLYSSGPWGNTIYF. CDR3 bases: TGTGCCAGCAGCTTATACAGTTCAGGACCCTGGGGAAACACCATATATTTT. The entire variable domain, with the rest obtained from reference TRBV11-2 and TRBJ1-3, is as follows: EAGVAQSPRYKIIEKRQSVAFWCNPISGHATLYWYQQILGQGPKLLIQFQNNGVVDDSQLPKDRFSAERLKGVDSTLKIQPAKLEDSAVYLCASSLYSSGPWGNTIYFGEGSWLTVV.

This clonotype was detected ten times or more. The chain has TRBV7-6 and TRBJ2-7, with D possibly being TRBD1 (5 bases). V was cut by 0 bases and J by 4 bases, with 13 bases left in between. Germline V gives CDR1 SGHVS, CDR2 FNYEAQ. The CDR3 runs 15 residues. The DNA for the CDR3 is TGTGCCAGCAGCTTAGCTCAAGACAGCTTTTACGAGCAGTACTTC. Encoded protein: CASSLAQDSFYEQYF. The variable domain in full, completed from reference TRBV7-6 and TRBJ2-7, reads GAGVSQSPRYKVTKRGQDVALRCDPISGHVSLYWYRQALGQGPEFLTYFNYEAQQDKSGLPNDRFSAERPEGSISTLTIQRTEQRDSAMYRCASSLAQDSFYEQYFGPGTRLTVT.

This clonotype was observed many times. The rearrangement uses TRBV11-2 and TRBJ1-2; D possibly corresponds to TRBD1 (6 bases). CDR3 length: 15 residues. The germline V gene has CDR1 SGHAT and CDR2 FQNNGV. The V gene lost 2 bases and the J gene lost 5 bases, with 15 bases spanning the gap. CDR3 coding DNA: TGTGCCAGCAGCTTAACCAGCGTCGGACAGTATGGCTACACCTTC. The encoded protein is CASSLTSVGQYGYTF. Full variable domain (remainder filled in from reference TRBV11-2 and TRBJ1-2): EAGVAQSPRYKIIEKRQSVAFWCNPISGHATLYWYQQILGQGPKLLIQFQNNGVVDDSQLPKDRFSAERLKGVDSTLKIQPAKLEDSAVYLCASSLTSVGQYGYTFGSGTRLTVV.

The V and J genes are TRBV7-9 and TRBJ2-5; possibly TRBD1 for D (5 bases). V lost 5 bases and J lost 5, with 15 bases in between. Germline values: CDR1 SEHNR, CDR2 FQNEAQ (reference sequence). The CDR3 is made up of 14 amino acids. CDR3 sequence reads: CASSQTARSETQYF. CDR3 bases: TGTGCCAGCAGCCAGACAGCGCGATCGGAGACCCAGTACTTC. Full variable domain (rest looked up from reference TRBV7-9 and TRBJ2-5): DTGVSQNPRHKITKRGQNVTFRCDPISEHNRLYWYRQTLGQGPEFLTYFQNEAQLEKSRLLSDRFSAERPKGSFSTLEIQRTEQGDSAMYLCASSQTARSETQYFGPGTRLLVL.

A few counts support this clonotype. This chain links TRBV7-9 with TRBJ2-7; D ambiguous. In germline, CDR1 is SEHNR, CDR2 FQNEAQ (reference sequence). V lost 3 bases and J lost 3, with 9 bases in between. This CDR3 region has 13 residues. CDR3 sequence (DNA): TGTGCCAGCAGCTTTAAAGGATTCTACGAGCAGTACTTC. This translates into CASSFKGFYEQYF.